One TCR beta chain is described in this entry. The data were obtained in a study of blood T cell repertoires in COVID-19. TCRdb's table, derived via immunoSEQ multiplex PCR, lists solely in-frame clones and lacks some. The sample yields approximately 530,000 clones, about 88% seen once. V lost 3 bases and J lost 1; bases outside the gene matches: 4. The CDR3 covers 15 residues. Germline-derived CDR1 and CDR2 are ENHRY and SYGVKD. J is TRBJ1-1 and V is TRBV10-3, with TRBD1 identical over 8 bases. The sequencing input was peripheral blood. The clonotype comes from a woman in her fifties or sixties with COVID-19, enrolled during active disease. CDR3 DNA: TGTGCCATCAGTGACAGGGGGCTTTCGAACACTGAAGCTTTCTTT. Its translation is CAISDRGLSNTEAFF.